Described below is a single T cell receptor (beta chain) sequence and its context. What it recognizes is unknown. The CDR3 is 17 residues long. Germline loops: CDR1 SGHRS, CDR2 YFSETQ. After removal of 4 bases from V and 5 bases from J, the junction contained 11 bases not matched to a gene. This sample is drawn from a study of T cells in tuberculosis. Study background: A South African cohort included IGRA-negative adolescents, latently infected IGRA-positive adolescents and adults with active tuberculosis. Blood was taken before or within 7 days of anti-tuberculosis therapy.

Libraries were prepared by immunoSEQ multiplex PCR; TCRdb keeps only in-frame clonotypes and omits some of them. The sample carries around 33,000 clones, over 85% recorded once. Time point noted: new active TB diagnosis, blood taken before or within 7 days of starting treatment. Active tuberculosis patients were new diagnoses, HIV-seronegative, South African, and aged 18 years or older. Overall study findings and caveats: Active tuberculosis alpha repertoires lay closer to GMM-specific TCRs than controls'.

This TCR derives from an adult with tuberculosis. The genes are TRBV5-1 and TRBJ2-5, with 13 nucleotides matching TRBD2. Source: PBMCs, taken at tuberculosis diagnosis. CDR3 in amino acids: CASSKGTSGTGGETQYF. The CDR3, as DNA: TGCGCCAGCAGCAAAGGGACTAGCGGGACTGGAGGGGAGACCCAGTACTTC. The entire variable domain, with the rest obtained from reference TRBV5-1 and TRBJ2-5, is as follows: KAGVTQTPRYLIKTRGQQVTLSCSPISGHRSVSWYQQTPGQGLQFLFEYFSETQRNKGNFPGRFSGRQFSNSRSEMNVSTLELGDSALYLCASSKGTSGTGGETQYFGPGTRLLVL.